A single sample gave rise to the 18 T cell receptor beta chains below, sequenced in a study of sequential checkpoint blockade in melanoma. Only in-frame clones appear in the TCRdb table, and some are missing; sequencing was by immunoSEQ multiplex PCR. There are approximately 10,000 clones in the sample; around 73% occur only once, and around 33% lies in the top ten. Treatment specified: randomized to nivolumab then ipilimumab (arm A) or the reverse (arm B). The sample was CD8+ T cells sorted from blood (inferred from file names), taken from a patient given nivolumab and ipilimumab in sequence. All receptors derive from a human donor with melanoma.

V is TRBV27 and J is TRBJ2-1, with a tentative D call TRBD2 (5 bases). V lost 5 bases and J lost 5, with 10 bases in between. CDR3 length: 13 residues. CDR1 is MNHEY and CDR2 is SMNVEV in the germline V gene (reference sequence). This chain's CDR3 is CASSIVGNNEQFF. The CDR3 nucleotides are TGTGCCAGCAGTATTGTCGGGAACAATGAGCAGTTCTTC.

The CDR3 coding sequence is TGTGCCAAAAAGGACTCCCCGACCACAGATACGCAGTATTTT. Translated: CAKKDSPTTDTQYF. V usage is TRBV6-4 and J usage is TRBJ2-3; D might be TRBD2 (5 bases). CDR1 is MRHNA, CDR2 SNTAGT, per germline. This CDR3 comprises 14 residues. Trimming shortened V by 10 bases and J by 2 bases, and 16 bases separated the two germline ends.

The chain recombines TRBV19 with TRBJ2-5; D uncertain. The J call may be faulty, since TRBJ2-7 better matches the DNA end. The CDR3 contains 13 residues. Germline values: CDR1 LNHDA, CDR2 SQIVND (reference sequence). In nucleotides, the CDR3 is TGTGCCAGTAGTATAGAGGGCCCCTACGAGCAGTACTTC. Protein: CASSIEGPYEQYF.

V is TRBV10-3 and J is TRBJ2-3; D is unresolved. The V end was cut by 4 bases, the J end by 0 bases, with 11 bases between. CDR1 and CDR2 (germline): ENHRY, SYGVKD. The CDR3 covers 15 residues. The CDR3, as DNA: TGTGCCATCAGTGGTGGCTCAACGAGCACAGATACGCAGTATTTT. It translates to CAISGGSTSTDTQYF.

This sequence joins TRBV7-8 and TRBJ1-2; 8 bases agree with TRBD1. The germline CDR1 and CDR2 sequences are SGHVS and FQNEAQ. This CDR3 contains 16 residues. V shed 5 bases and J 1 base; nucleotides not matched to a gene: 9. The CDR3 reads CASSASGTGFNYGYTF. CDR3 nucleotides: TGTGCCAGCAGCGCCAGCGGGACAGGCTTTAACTATGGCTACACCTTC.

The rearrangement links TRBV12-5 to TRBJ2-3; TRBD2 might be the D (5 bases). The CDR3 contains 15 residues. Germline V CDR1 and CDR2: LGHNT, FRNRAP. V was trimmed by 1 base and J by 4 bases, leaving 12 bases between them. CDR3 coding DNA: TGTGCTAGTGGTTTGGCGGGGAGTCCAGCAGATACGCAGTATTTT. Protein sequence: CASGLAGSPADTQYF.

The chain carries TRBV9 and TRBJ1-4; 8 nucleotides agree with TRBD1. This CDR3 region has 12 residues. J was trimmed by 12 bases and V by 4 bases; bases with no gene match: 5. CDR1 is SGDLS and CDR2 is YYNGEE in the germline V gene. The CDR3 here is CASSIDRGELFF. The DNA of the CDR3 is TGTGCCAGCAGCATCGACAGGGGTGAACTGTTTTTT.

The chain has TRBV7-9 and TRBJ1-2, with 10 bases that match TRBD1. The germline V gene encodes CDR1 SEHNR and CDR2 FQNEAQ (reference sequence). The CDR3 has 15 residues. J was trimmed by 12 bases and V by 3 bases; bases with no gene match: 13. The CDR3 nucleotides read TGTGCCAGCAGCTTCGAGGGGACAGGGGATAGGCTAGACACCTTC. This codes for CASSFEGTGDRLDTF. Combining the CDR3 with reference TRBV7-9 and TRBJ1-2 gives the whole variable domain DTGVSQNPRHKITKRGQNVTFRCDPISEHNRLYWYRQTLGQGPEFLTYFQNEAQLEKSRLLSDRFSAERPKGSFSTLEIQRTEQGDSAMYLCASSFEGTGDRLDTFGSGTRLTVV.

The chain combines TRBV7-9 with TRBJ2-7; maybe TRBD2 (5 bases). CDR3 length equals 15 residues. CDR1 and CDR2 (germline): SEHNR, FQNEAQ (reference sequence). Trimming cost V 1 base and J 1 base, with 11 bases left between them. The CDR3 DNA is TGTGCCAGCAGCTTAGGTGATAGCGCTTCCTACGAGCAGTACTTC. This codes for CASSLGDSASYEQYF.

The chain links TRBV29-1 to TRBJ1-2, with D unclear. Trimming removed 4 bases at V and 3 bases at J, with 12 bases between. The CDR3 runs 13 residues. CDR1 is SQVTM and CDR2 is ANQGSEA in the germline V gene. The chain's CDR3 is CSVVLGEDYGYTF. Here the CDR3 DNA reads TGCAGCGTTGTACTGGGAGAAGACTATGGCTACACCTTC.

This clone was seen once. This rearrangement joins TRBV15 to TRBJ2-3; D not resolved. Germline CDR1 is LNHNV and CDR2 is YYDKDF (reference sequence). This CDR3 spans 14 amino acids. The germline V and J ends were trimmed by 2 bases and 2 bases, with 8 bases remaining between them. The CDR3 nucleotides are TGTGCCACCAGCAGAAAGAGTCTCACAGATACGCAGTATTTT. Its translation: CATSRKSLTDTQYF.

The chain uses TRBV6-6 and TRBJ2-7; the match to TRBD1 covers 8 bases. CDR1 and CDR2 from the germline V gene are MNHNY and SVGAGI (reference sequence). This CDR3 comprises 13 residues. Trimming removed 4 bases from V and 3 bases from J; junction bases left unmatched: 2. In DNA, the CDR3 is TGTGCCAGCAGTTCAACAGGGGGCTACGAGCAGTACTTC. Translated, it gives CASSSTGGYEQYF.

This sequence joins TRBV29-1 and TRBJ2-1; possibly TRBD2 for D (6 bases). Germline values: CDR1 SQVTM, CDR2 ANQGSEA. Trimming took 3 bases from V and 7 from J, leaving 16 bases between them. There are 14 residues in the CDR3. The CDR3 DNA sequence: TGCAGCGTTGAGGGAGGTGAGGCGCGGAATGAGCAGTTCTTC. It translates to CSVEGGEARNEQFF.

The CDR3 here is CASGIGDSLGEQYF. The CDR3 DNA follows: TGTGCCAGCGGGATTGGGGACAGCCTCGGGGAGCAGTACTTC. The chain is built from TRBV7-9 and TRBJ2-7; TRBD1 matches at 7 bases. Per germline, CDR1 SEHNR and CDR2 FQNEAQ (reference sequence). The junction had 14 bases not matched to a gene; V was cut back by 8 bases and J by 7 bases. CDR3 length: 14 amino acids.

By share, this clone ranks as medium-sized. The chain recombines TRBV6-4 with TRBJ2-6, with no clear D. Germline lookup yields CDR1 MRHNA and CDR2 SNTAGT. V was clipped by 4 bases and J by 3 bases, with 4 bases between them. The CDR3 extends over 13 amino acids. DNA for the CDR3: TGTGCCAGCAGTGGCGGTGGGGCCAACGTCCTGACTTTC. This encodes CASSGGGANVLTF.

This chain uses TRBV9 with TRBJ1-5; D ambiguous. Germline values: CDR1 SGDLS, CDR2 YYNGEE. The length of the CDR3 is 13 residues. V shed 4 bases and J shed 5 bases, with 10 bases lying between them. CDR3: CASSPSAYQPQHF. DNA for the CDR3: TGTGCCAGCAGCCCCAGTGCCTATCAGCCCCAGCATTTT.

This clone came up a few times. The gene calls are TRBV19 and TRBJ2-1, with D perhaps matching TRBD2 (6 bases). The CDR3 runs to 13 residues. Deletions cut 2 bases from V and 9 bases from J, with 11 bases between. Germline CDR1 reads LNHDA; CDR2 reads SQIVND (reference sequence). The CDR3: CASSIMGGSEQFF. Here the CDR3 DNA reads TGTGCCAGTAGTATAATGGGGGGTAGTGAGCAGTTCTTC.

DNA for the CDR3: TGTGCCAGCAGGCTTGAGGGACTCATGAATGAGCAGTTCTTC. Its protein is CASRLEGLMNEQFF. The chain carries TRBV7-9 and TRBJ2-1, with TRBD2 as a possible D gene (6 bases). Trimming took 6 bases from V and 7 from J, leaving 16 bases between them. CDR1 is SEHNR and CDR2 is FQNEAQ in the germline V gene (reference sequence). The CDR3 runs 14 residues. The complete variable domain, with remaining parts taken from reference TRBV7-9 and TRBJ2-1, reads DTGVSQNPRHKITKRGQNVTFRCDPISEHNRLYWYRQTLGQGPEFLTYFQNEAQLEKSRLLSDRFSAERPKGSFSTLEIQRTEQGDSAMYLCASRLEGLMNEQFFGPGTRLTVL.